The 24 T cell receptor beta chains reported below all come from one sample, sequenced in a study of cytomegalovirus exposure and HLA in healthy donors. The PCR employed 60 Vbeta primers together with 13 Jbeta primers. Profiled with immunoSEQ multiplex PCR; TCRdb holds only in-frame clones, not every one. The table has roughly 150,000 clones, more than 75% seen once. What was sequenced was PBMCs. The receptors here all came from a man aged 25 to 40 in good health and CMV-seropositive.

J is TRBJ2-6 and V is TRBV19, with 9 bases fitting TRBD1. Germline loops: CDR1 LNHDA, CDR2 SQIVND (reference sequence). There are 17 residues in the CDR3. V lost 6 bases to trimming and J lost 2 bases; unmatched junction nucleotides: 8. CDR3 bases: TGTGCCAGTAGAAGACTCACAGGGGGCACTGGGGCCAACGTCCTGACTTTC. Its translation: CASRRLTGGTGANVLTF.

V and J are TRBV5-1 and TRBJ1-6, with a tentative D call TRBD1 (5 bases). The CDR3 is 14 residues long. V lost 1 base and J lost 7, with 9 bases in between. CDR1 is SGHRS, CDR2 YFSETQ, per germline. CDR3: CASSLWGGNSPLHF. In DNA, the CDR3 is TGCGCCAGCAGCTTGTGGGGGGGAAATTCACCCCTCCACTTT.

The CDR3 DNA reads TGTGCCAGCAGTGATTTAGGCGGGAGGTCTGGTGAGCAGTTCTTC. Translating it yields CASSDLGGRSGEQFF. The V gene is TRBV2, the J gene TRBJ2-1; 8 nucleotides match TRBD2. Germline V gives CDR1 SNHLY, CDR2 FYNNEI. V was clipped by 3 bases and J by 9 bases; unmatched bases: 10. The CDR3 totals 15 residues. Combining the CDR3 with reference TRBV2 and TRBJ2-1 gives the whole variable domain EPEVTQTPSHQVTQMGQEVILRCVPISNHLYFYWYRQILGQKVEFLVSFYNNEISEKSEIFDDQFSVERPDGSNFTLKIRSTKLEDSAMYFCASSDLGGRSGEQFFGPGTRLTVL.

The V gene is TRBV5-4, the J gene TRBJ2-7, with 7 nucleotides matching TRBD1. The germline gives CDR1 SGHNT, CDR2 YYREEE (reference sequence). The V and J ends lost 3 bases and 1 base, in that order; junction bases with no gene match: 10. This CDR3 region has 16 residues. CDR3 bases: TGTGCCAGCAGCTGGGACGTAGGGACAGTGTCCTACGAGCAGTACTTC. Amino acid sequence: CASSWDVGTVSYEQYF.

This clone was seen once. V and J are TRBV7-3 and TRBJ2-2, with TRBD2 matching 14 bases. The junction had 9 bases not matched to a gene; V was cut back by 5 bases and J by 7 bases. The CDR3 is 17 amino acids. Germline CDR1 and CDR2: SGHTA and FQGTGA. The CDR3 loop is CASSQTGLAGVFGELFF. For the CDR3, the DNA is TGTGCCAGCAGCCAGACGGGACTAGCGGGAGTGTTCGGGGAGCTGTTTTTT.

This clone was detected only once. V and J are TRBV4-2 and TRBJ2-5, with 12 nucleotides matching TRBD2. CDR1 and CDR2 from the germline V gene are LGHNA and YNFKEQ. The CDR3 sequence is 15 residues long. Trimming removed 2 bases from V and 3 bases from J; junction bases left unmatched: 1. The CDR3 sequence: CASSQLAGGEETQYF. The DNA for the CDR3 is TGTGCCAGCAGCCAACTAGCGGGAGGGGAAGAGACCCAGTACTTC.

The chain recombines TRBV7-9 with TRBJ2-2; 7 bases line up with TRBD1. J gave up 2 bases and V 4 bases, and 4 bases lay outside the gene matches. Germline V gene lookup returns CDR1 SEHNR and CDR2 FQNEAQ (reference sequence). There are 15 residues in the CDR3. CDR3 protein: CASSSGGFNTGELFF. Here the CDR3 DNA reads TGTGCCAGCAGCTCAGGGGGTTTTAACACCGGGGAGCTGTTTTTT.

This chain links TRBV11-2 with TRBJ2-7, with D perhaps TRBD1 (7 bases). The CDR3 spans 15 residues. The V gene's germline CDR1 is SGHAT and CDR2 FQNNGV. Trimming left V 4 bases short and J 4 bases short, with 17 bases between. CDR3 region: CASSSGGGPSYEQYF. The CDR3 DNA reads as TGTGCCAGCAGCTCAGGAGGGGGCCCTTCTTACGAGCAGTACTTC.

The J gene is TRBJ2-5, the V gene TRBV6-5, with a possible D match to TRBD1 (5 bases). This CDR3 region has 13 residues. V gave up 5 bases and J gave up 5 bases, with 12 bases separating them. CDR1 MNHEY and CDR2 SVGAGI come from the germline V gene. This CDR3 reads CASSLQGGETQYF. CDR3 sequence (DNA): TGTGCCAGCAGTCTTCAGGGTGGGGAGACCCAGTACTTC.

The rearrangement uses TRBV29-1 and TRBJ1-1, with D uncertain. The CDR3 contains 12 residues. Germline V gives CDR1 SQVTM, CDR2 ANQGSEA. V was trimmed by 5 bases and J by 6 bases, leaving 13 bases between them. The CDR3 sequence is CSVFNGVAEAFF. The CDR3 nucleotides read TGCAGCGTTTTTAACGGGGTCGCTGAAGCTTTCTTT.

This clone came up a few times. The chain recombines TRBV28 with TRBJ2-5; 12 nucleotides align to TRBD1. This CDR3 has 20 residues. V lost 2 bases to trimming and J lost 5 bases; unmatched junction nucleotides: 18. Germline V gives CDR1 MDHEN, CDR2 SYDVKM. CDR3: CASSLGTGGNLAGVRETQYF. CDR3 nucleotide sequence: TGTGCCAGCAGTTTAGGGACAGGGGGCAATTTAGCGGGAGTTCGGGAGACCCAGTACTTC.

The chain employs TRBV6-1 and TRBJ2-7, with D perhaps matching TRBD1 (6 bases). The CDR3 totals 16 residues. The germline CDR1 and CDR2 sequences are MNHNS and SASEGT. The germline V and J ends were trimmed by 4 bases and 3 bases, with 19 bases remaining between them. The CDR3 reads CASSGGTGTQFYEQYF. DNA of the CDR3: TGTGCCAGCAGTGGGGGTACCGGGACACAGTTCTACGAGCAGTACTTC.

The rearrangement joins TRBV19 to TRBJ1-2; 7 bases map to TRBD1. CDR3 length equals 13 residues. The V gene's germline CDR1 is LNHDA and CDR2 SQIVND (reference sequence). J gave up 4 bases and V 3 bases, and 2 bases lay outside the gene matches. The CDR3 here is CASSIGTVYGYTF. The CDR3 region has the DNA TGTGCCAGTAGTATTGGGACAGTCTATGGCTACACCTTC.

The rearrangement uses TRBV10-3 and TRBJ1-1; 7 positions match TRBD1. The CDR3 is 14 amino acids. Looked up from germline, CDR1 is ENHRY and CDR2 is SYGVKD. The J segment lost 0 bases and the V segment lost 4 bases, leaving 2 bases of the junction unmatched. Here the CDR3 DNA reads TGTGCCATCAGTGGACAGGGATTGAACACTGAAGCTTTCTTT. Translating it yields CAISGQGLNTEAFF.

Points on this clone: An end of the junction does not agree with germline; a read error may underlie this. The chain recombines TRBV5-3 with TRBJ2-7; D is possibly TRBD2 (6 bases). TRBV5-3 has ORF status, its function being uncertain. The CDR3 consists of 15 residues. Here the CDR3 reads CARPWGRLGGYGQYF. As DNA, the CDR3 is TGTGCCAGACCTTGGGGGAGGCTGGGGGGTTACGGGCAGTACTTC.

The CDR3, as DNA: TGTGCCGCAGGGCCTAGCAATCAGCCCCAGCATTTT. This encodes CAAGPSNQPQHF. This chain joins TRBV6-5 and TRBJ1-5, with D possibly TRBD1 on 5 matching bases. This CDR3 spans 12 amino acids. Germline loops: CDR1 MNHEY, CDR2 SVGAGI. Between the trimmed V and J ends, which lost 11 bases and 0 bases, there was a span of 8 bases.

V gene TRBV2 combines with J gene TRBJ2-3; unclear D gene. Trimming stripped 6 bases from V and 1 base from J, with 8 bases between. This CDR3 region has 13 residues. Per the germline V gene, CDR1 is SNHLY and CDR2 is FYNNEI. Here the CDR3 DNA reads TGTGCCAGCAGACAGACCCGCACAGATACGCAGTATTTT. It specifies CASRQTRTDTQYF.

The chain has TRBV5-1 and TRBJ1-3, with 8 bases matching TRBD1. The CDR3 sequence is 17 residues long. Germline assignment: CDR1 SGHRS and CDR2 YFSETQ. Losses at the gene ends were 3 bases for V and 0 bases for J; bases not matched to a gene: 8. CDR3 coding DNA: TGCGCCAGCAGCTGGACCACCGGGACAGGCTCTGGAAACACCATATATTTT. As protein: CASSWTTGTGSGNTIYF. Full variable domain (rest looked up from reference TRBV5-1 and TRBJ1-3): KAGVTQTPRYLIKTRGQQVTLSCSPISGHRSVSWYQQTPGQGLQFLFEYFSETQRNKGNFPGRFSGRQFSNSRSEMNVSTLELGDSALYLCASSWTTGTGSGNTIYFGEGSWLTVV.

With respect to this clone: Other DNA sequences in this specimen translate into the identical CDR3. The chain couples TRBV7-2 to TRBJ2-2; D remains ambiguous. The V gene lost 5 bases and the J gene lost 5 bases, with 9 bases spanning the gap. Per germline, CDR1 SGHTA and CDR2 FQGNSA. The CDR3 is 13 residues long. CDR3 nucleotides: TGTGCCAGCAGCGGAGCTAATACCGGGGAGCTGTTTTTT. This encodes CASSGANTGELFF.

In this sample, this clone turned up once. This CDR3 is CASSFTGPLGEAYNEQFF. For the CDR3, the DNA is TGTGCCAGCAGTTTTACGGGACCGCTGGGGGAGGCTTACAATGAGCAGTTCTTC. This rearrangement joins TRBV27 to TRBJ2-1; tentatively, D is TRBD2 (6 bases). Looked up from germline, CDR1 is MNHEY and CDR2 is SMNVEV (reference sequence). The CDR3 has 18 residues. V dropped 3 bases and J dropped 4 bases, with 22 bases sitting between them.

The V call is TRBV5-1, the J call TRBJ2-7; perhaps TRBD1 as D (5 bases). Trimming pared 3 bases from V and 1 base from J, leaving 11 bases between. This CDR3 has 14 residues. Germline CDR1 is SGHRS and CDR2 is YFSETQ. This chain's CDR3 is CASSSGSGSYEQYV. In nucleotides, the CDR3 is TGCGCCAGCAGCTCTGGGTCAGGGTCCTACGAGCAGTACGTC.

The CDR3: CASSSGVNTEAFF. CDR3 DNA sequence: TGTGCCAGCTCATCCGGGGTAAACACTGAAGCTTTCTTT. The rearrangement joins TRBV18 to TRBJ1-1; the D is unclear. The CDR3 has 13 residues. V was shortened by 5 bases and J by 2 bases, with 9 bases between the two germline ends. Germline assignment: CDR1 KGHSH and CDR2 LQKENI.

The rearrangement joins TRBV20-1 to TRBJ2-1, with D perhaps matching TRBD2 (5 bases). CDR1 is DFQATT and CDR2 is SNEGSKA in the germline V gene (reference sequence). The CDR3 is 11 residues long. Between the trimmed V and J ends, which lost 6 bases and 10 bases, there was a span of 13 bases. CDR3 sequence: CSAYSSGEQFF. The CDR3 DNA sequence: TGCAGTGCCTACTCAAGCGGCGAGCAGTTCTTC.

The genes are TRBV20-1 and TRBJ2-5; D uncertain. V was trimmed by 6 bases and J by 5 bases, leaving 10 bases between them. CDR1 DFQATT and CDR2 SNEGSKA come from the germline V gene (reference sequence). This CDR3 region has 11 residues. The CDR3, as DNA: TGCAGTGCCCCACTCCGGGAGACCCAGTACTTC. It translates to CSAPLRETQYF.